Presented here are 14 T cell receptor beta chains from one specimen sequenced in a study of regulatory T cells in long-lasting Graves disease. Library construction for TCR beta used iRepertoire HTBI primers and Arm-PCR of CDR3 regions. TCRdb reprocessed the multiplex PCR reads via MiXCR and lists one record per CDR3 protein. Of some 240,000 distinct CDR3 sequences listed, roughly a fifth are singletons. Specified time point: newly diagnosed GD, antithyroid drugs for less than 3 months. From PBMCs, RNA was extracted and then used to make the TCR library. The sample was also reused in another study, on T cells in Graves' hyperthyroidism and ophthalmopathy.

Material: peripheral blood mononuclear cells (PBMCs), obtained at new diagnosis, from a patient treated with antithyroid drugs. The receptors were gathered from a woman aged 25 to 45 with Graves disease.

This clonotype showed up many times. This chain connects TRBV6-5 to TRBJ1-4, with 8 nucleotides matching TRBD1. The CDR3 consists of 15 residues. With 2 bases clipped from V and 4 bases from J, the junction kept 3 bases outside the gene matches. CDR1 is MNHEY and CDR2 is SVGAGI in the germline V gene. The CDR3 sequence: CASSYLTGGNEKLFF. The CDR3 DNA reads TGTGCCAGCAGTTACCTCACAGGGGGTAATGAAAAACTGTTTTTT.

About this clonotype itself: With only one base between it and a far larger clone, this is likely a read error. This likely comes from a read error, as the CDR3 has no conserved phenylalanine or tryptophan at its end. The V call is TRBV7-2, the J call TRBJ2-2; D remains unclear. Trimming shortened V by 1 base and J by 4 bases, and 7 bases separated the two germline ends. From germline, CDR1 is SGHTA and CDR2 FQGNSA. This CDR3 spans 14 amino acids. The CDR3 here is CASSLGYGTGELFV. The CDR3 bases are TGTGCCAGCAGCTTAGGGTATGGCACCGGGGAGCTGTTTGTT.

J is TRBJ1-5 and V is TRBV28; 7 bases line up with TRBD1. This CDR3 comprises 14 residues. The germline V gene encodes CDR1 MDHEN and CDR2 SYDVKM. The J segment lost 7 bases and the V segment lost 7 bases, leaving 10 bases of the junction unmatched. Here the CDR3 reads CASNFPQGGQPQHF. CDR3 coding DNA: TGTGCCAGCAACTTCCCTCAGGGGGGACAGCCCCAGCATTTT.

This clonotype has ten or more counts. CDR3 DNA: TGTGCCAGCAACCCGGGACTAGGGTCCTACAATGAGCAGTTCTTC. Its protein is CASNPGLGSYNEQFF. The J gene is TRBJ2-1, the V gene TRBV28; 8 nucleotides match TRBD2. This CDR3 has 15 amino acids. V lost 7 bases to trimming and J lost 1 base; unmatched junction nucleotides: 6. CDR1 is MDHEN and CDR2 is SYDVKM in the germline V gene.

Concerning this clonotype itself: With a much larger clone just one base away, this may be a read error. The rearrangement joins TRBV6-2 or TRBV6-3 to TRBJ2-1; 11 nucleotides line up with TRBD2. CDR1 is MNHEY, CDR2 SVGEGT, per germline. This CDR3 is 17 amino acids long. The CDR3 nucleotides are TGTGCCATAAAGGGCCTAGCGGGGGGTAGCTCCTACAATGAGCGGTTCTTC. Translated: CAIKGLAGGSSYNERFF.

The V and J genes are TRBV19 and TRBJ1-2; D gene uncertain. Trimming removed 0 bases at V and 7 bases at J, with 12 bases between. This CDR3 has 14 residues. In germline, CDR1 is LNHDA, CDR2 SQIVND (reference sequence). The DNA of the CDR3 is TGTGCCAGTAGTATAGATTTCACGGGAACTGGCTACACCTTC. Protein: CASSIDFTGTGYTF.

This clonotype was observed a few times. The V and J genes are TRBV5-4 and TRBJ1-4, with TRBD1 as a possible D gene (6 bases). CDR3 length equals 15 residues. Germline loops: CDR1 SGHNT, CDR2 YYREEE (reference sequence). The V and J ends lost 2 bases and 5 bases respectively, with 13 bases between them. DNA of the CDR3: TGTGCCAGCAGCTTCGACAGGAGGCGGAATGAAAAACTGTTTTTT. Its protein product is CASSFDRRRNEKLFF.

This clonotype was seen a few times. The chain couples TRBV12-3 or TRBV12-4 to TRBJ1-3; TRBD1 is a possible D gene (6 bases). V lost 2 bases, J lost 0 bases, and 14 bases lay in between. This CDR3 is 17 amino acids long. CDR3 nucleotide sequence: TGTGCCAGCAGTTTAAGGGGGGACGGAATCTCTGGAAACACCATATATTTT. It codes for CASSLRGDGISGNTIYF.

J is TRBJ2-2 and V is TRBV28; TRBD2 matches at 10 bases. The junction had 7 bases not matched to a gene; V was cut back by 4 bases and J by 5 bases. The CDR3 is 16 amino acids. Germline V gene lookup returns CDR1 MDHEN and CDR2 SYDVKM. The CDR3 DNA reads as TGTGCCAGCAGTTCCTCAGGGACTAGCGCAACCGGGGAGCTGTTTTTT. This sequence encodes CASSSSGTSATGELFF.

This clonotype was seen at least ten times. This chain links TRBV20-1 with TRBJ2-3; D is unclear. The CDR3 has 12 amino acids. Trimming shortened V by 3 bases and J by 4 bases, and 8 bases separated the two germline ends. Germline CDR1 reads DFQATT; CDR2 reads SNEGSKA (reference sequence). This CDR3 is CSARVNPDTQYF. DNA of the CDR3: TGCAGTGCTAGGGTAAACCCAGATACGCAGTATTTT.

V usage is TRBV15 and J usage is TRBJ1-5; D perhaps matches TRBD1 (5 bases). The CDR3 is 15 residues long. In germline, CDR1 is LNHNV, CDR2 YYDKDF (reference sequence). The V and J ends lost 0 bases and 5 bases respectively, with 11 bases between them. Here the CDR3 DNA reads TGTGCCACCAGCAGAGATTTTTTAGGGGATCAGCCCCAGCATTTT. It translates to CATSRDFLGDQPQHF.

V gene TRBV7-3 combines with J gene TRBJ2-2; 9 nucleotides line up with TRBD1. The CDR3 runs 15 residues. Per germline, CDR1 SGHTA and CDR2 FQGTGA. The ends lost 5 bases at V and 5 bases at J; junction bases unmatched: 6. CDR3 bases: TGTGCCAGCAGCCCACAGGGGGCTGGGACCGGGGAGCTGTTTTTT. Protein sequence: CASSPQGAGTGELFF.

About this clonotype itself: A much larger clone differs by one base, so this may be a read error. The chain recombines TRBV3-1 with TRBJ2-1; no clear D gene. This CDR3 spans 13 amino acids. Trimming pared 8 bases from V and 4 bases from J, leaving 12 bases between. In germline, CDR1 is LGHDT, CDR2 YNNKEL (reference sequence). CDR3 nucleotides: TGTGCCAGCCAGGCGACCGTATACAATGAGCAGTTCTTC. It yields the protein CASQATVYNEQFF.

This chain uses TRBV28 with TRBJ2-1, with TRBD1 matching 9 bases. This CDR3 contains 14 residues. V lost 4 bases and J lost 10; bases outside the gene matches: 8. Germline V gives CDR1 MDHEN, CDR2 SYDVKM. CDR3 protein: CASSSGTGKNEQFF. CDR3 in DNA: TGTGCCAGCAGTTCGGGGACAGGGAAGAACGAGCAGTTCTTC.